The 26 T cell receptor beta chains below were found in one sample sequenced in a study of CD8 T cells in ankylosing spondylitis. Overall study findings and caveats: A TCR beta motif of eight highly homologous variants appeared characteristic of ankylosing spondylitis blood.

No antigen is known for these receptors. TCRdb reprocessed the 5' RACE reads via MiXCR and lists one record per CDR3 protein. The profile shows roughly 670,000 distinct CDR3 sequences, 15% to 20% of them singletons. Sequenced: blood, either unsorted or a sorted T cell fraction (not recorded which). The receptors originated from a male donor with ankylosing spondylitis.

This clonotype was recorded many times. The CDR3 here is CASSLLAGWGTDTQYF. As DNA, the CDR3 is TGTGCCAGCAGTTTGTTAGCGGGATGGGGCACAGATACGCAGTATTTT. V and J are TRBV12-3 or TRBV12-4 and TRBJ2-3; TRBD2 matches 8 bases. J lost 1 base, V lost 3 bases, and 6 bases had no gene match. There are 16 residues in the CDR3.

This clonotype has just a few counts. The CDR3 sequence is CASSQDLGAAEQFF. In DNA form, the CDR3 reads TGTGCCAGCAGCCAAGATCTCGGGGCGGCAGAGCAGTTCTTC. The chain employs TRBV14 and TRBJ2-1, with D perhaps given as TRBD1 or TRBD2 (5 bases each). The ends were cut back, 0 bases at V and 10 bases at J, with 13 bases in the middle. The V gene's germline CDR1 is SGHDN and CDR2 FVKESK. This CDR3 has 14 residues.

In its sample, this clonotype was seen a few times. The chain employs TRBV12-3 or TRBV12-4 and TRBJ1-4; 7 nucleotides match TRBD1. The J segment lost 8 bases and the V segment lost 6 bases, leaving 9 bases of the junction unmatched. The CDR3 extends over 14 amino acids. The CDR3 DNA reads as TGTGCCAGCAGCCCCCGCGGGGACAGAGAAAAACTGTTTTTT. It specifies CASSPRGDREKLFF.

The chain carries TRBV27 and TRBJ2-7, with D maybe TRBD2 (6 bases). In germline, CDR1 is MNHEY, CDR2 SMNVEV (reference sequence). V shed 5 bases and J shed 3 bases, with 17 bases lying between them. There are 15 residues in the CDR3. The CDR3 reads CASSRAGTLYYEQYF. The CDR3 coding sequence is TGTGCCAGCAGTCGAGCCGGGACTCTATACTACGAGCAGTACTTC.

This sequence joins TRBV12-3 or TRBV12-4 and TRBJ2-5, with 13 bases fitting TRBD2. The CDR3 sequence is 17 residues long. V lost 4 bases to trimming and J lost 4 bases; unmatched junction nucleotides: 9. CDR3 amino acids: CASSSLTSGGARETQYF. Here the CDR3 DNA reads TGTGCCAGCAGTTCCCTAACTAGCGGGGGGGCGAGAGAGACCCAGTACTTC.

The chain combines TRBV7-6 with TRBJ2-3; D not certain. The CDR3 runs to 13 residues. Looked up from germline, CDR1 is SGHVS and CDR2 is FNYEAQ. The CDR3: CPYPDRSTDTQYF. The CDR3, as DNA: TGTCCCTACCCCGACCGCAGCACAGATACGCAGTATTTT.

V and J are TRBV7-9 and TRBJ2-7, with D perhaps matching TRBD2 (5 bases). The germline V gene has CDR1 SEHNR and CDR2 FQNEAQ (reference sequence). This CDR3 spans 14 amino acids. With 5 bases removed from V and 3 bases from J, the gap between germline ends came to 14 bases. The CDR3 region is CASSASGFNYEQYF. The CDR3 region has the DNA TGTGCCAGCAGCGCCAGCGGTTTCAACTACGAGCAGTACTTC.

The V and J genes are TRBV10-2 and TRBJ2-7, with 12 bases identical to TRBD2. The V gene's germline CDR1 is WSHSY and CDR2 SAAADI. The CDR3 is 15 amino acids. The V segment lost 5 bases and the J segment 5 bases; nucleotides outside the gene matches: 7. The CDR3 region is CASSTLAGGPHEQYF. The CDR3 DNA reads as TGCGCCAGCAGTACACTAGCGGGGGGCCCCCACGAGCAGTACTTC.

This sequence joins TRBV11-2 and TRBJ1-1; D possibly corresponds to TRBD1 (5 bases). The CDR3 consists of 13 residues. Germline V lookup: CDR1 SGHAT, CDR2 FQNNGV. V was cut by 5 bases and J by 5 bases, with 12 bases left in between. CDR3 in DNA: TGTGCCAGCAGCACTGGGGGTCAAACTGAAGCTTTCTTT. This gives the protein CASSTGGQTEAFF.

This sequence joins TRBV2 and TRBJ1-4; 7 nucleotides match TRBD1. Looked up from germline, CDR1 is SNHLY and CDR2 is FYNNEI. CDR3 length: 14 residues. J was trimmed by 7 bases and V by 4 bases; bases with no gene match: 6. The CDR3 spells CASSANRGGEKLFF. In nucleotides, the CDR3 is TGTGCCAGCAGTGCGAACAGGGGTGGTGAAAAACTGTTTTTT.

This chain connects TRBV11-2 to TRBJ2-3; TRBD2 agrees at 11 bases. J gave up 2 bases and V 4 bases, and 11 bases lay outside the gene matches. CDR1 is SGHAT, CDR2 FQNNGV, per germline. This CDR3 contains 18 residues. In nucleotides, the CDR3 is TGTGCCAGCAGCTCCTCGCTTAGCGGGAGGGCTATCACAGATACGCAGTATTTT. This gives the protein CASSSSLSGRAITDTQYF.

The CDR3 here is CASSIALRGLAGYNEQFF. CDR3 DNA sequence: TGTGCCAGTAGTATAGCCCTAAGGGGACTAGCGGGGTACAATGAGCAGTTCTTC. V usage is TRBV19 and J usage is TRBJ2-1; 13 positions match TRBD2. The CDR3 runs 18 residues. Looked up from germline, CDR1 is LNHDA and CDR2 is SQIVND (reference sequence). Trimming at V came to 1 base and at J to 4 bases, leaving 7 bases not matched to a gene.

The V gene is TRBV28, the J gene TRBJ1-1; D is unclear. The CDR3 runs to 15 residues. V was clipped by 5 bases and J by 1 base, with 14 bases between them. Germline V gene lookup returns CDR1 MDHEN and CDR2 SYDVKM. The CDR3 here is CASSPFVVENTEAFF. The CDR3 coding sequence is TGTGCCAGCAGTCCCTTTGTGGTGGAGAACACTGAAGCTTTCTTT.

In the case of this clonotype: The junction departs from germline at one end; a sequencing error may be responsible. V is TRBV20-1 and J is TRBJ2-1; 11 nucleotides align to TRBD2. The CDR3 has 17 amino acids. Per germline, CDR1 DFQATT and CDR2 SNEGSKA (reference sequence). The CDR3 spells CCARAPSSGGSLNEQFF. The CDR3 nucleotides are TGCTGTGCTAGAGCCCCCTCTAGCGGGGGGTCTTTAAATGAGCAGTTCTTC.

This clonotype was observed a few times. The V and J genes are TRBV29-1 and TRBJ1-5; D ambiguous. Trimming took off 7 bases at V and 6 bases at J, with 16 bases between the two ends. CDR3 length: 13 amino acids. Looked up from germline, CDR1 is SQVTM and CDR2 is ANQGSEA. CDR3 DNA sequence: TGCAGCGCCGCTCGCGGGAGTAGTCAGCCCCAGCATTTT. Amino acids: CSAARGSSQPQHF.

At least ten counts were recorded for this clonotype. This chain connects TRBV2 to TRBJ1-6; D perhaps matches TRBD1 (5 bases). Germline lookup yields CDR1 SNHLY and CDR2 FYNNEI. V was trimmed by 6 bases and J by 9 bases, leaving 12 bases between them. This CDR3 has 13 amino acids. This chain's CDR3 is CASRPGGGSPLHF. The DNA for the CDR3 is TGTGCCAGCAGACCCGGGGGGGGTTCACCCCTCCACTTT.

CDR3 residues: CASSRTGGPYNEQFF. The CDR3 nucleotides are TGTGCCAGCAGCCGAACAGGGGGCCCATACAATGAGCAGTTCTTC. J is TRBJ2-1 and V is TRBV12-3 or TRBV12-4; 9 bases are a match to TRBD1. The CDR3 extends over 15 amino acids. Trimming at V came to 6 bases and at J to 4 bases, leaving 7 bases not matched to a gene.

The rearrangement links TRBV20-1 to TRBJ2-5; the D is unclear. CDR1 and CDR2 (germline): DFQATT, SNEGSKA (reference sequence). Trimming pared 3 bases from V and 3 bases from J, leaving 8 bases between. The CDR3 length is 12 residues. The CDR3 sequence: CSARLNKETQYF. The CDR3 DNA reads TGCAGTGCTAGGTTGAACAAAGAGACCCAGTACTTC.

V and J are TRBV2 and TRBJ2-2, with 7 bases that match TRBD2. V shed 6 bases, J shed 2 bases, and the junction held 9 bases outside the gene matches. The CDR3 runs to 16 residues. Germline loops: CDR1 SNHLY, CDR2 FYNNEI. This chain's CDR3 is CASSSGGGSNTGELFF. The CDR3 region has the DNA TGTGCCAGCAGCTCCGGCGGGGGTTCTAACACCGGGGAGCTGTTTTTT.

There are a few counts of this clonotype. V and J are TRBV9 and TRBJ1-3; TRBD1 is a possible D gene (6 bases). Trimming pared 4 bases from V and 0 bases from J, leaving 14 bases between. The CDR3 sequence is 16 residues long. Per the germline V gene, CDR1 is SGDLS and CDR2 is YYNGEE. The CDR3 region is CASSPSGGHSGNTIYF. The CDR3 DNA follows: TGTGCCAGCAGCCCCTCGGGGGGACACTCTGGAAACACCATATATTTT.

The rearrangement uses TRBV9 and TRBJ2-1; possibly TRBD2 for D (6 bases). Germline V gene lookup returns CDR1 SGDLS and CDR2 YYNGEE. Trimming cost V 3 bases and J 0 bases, with 13 bases left between them. The CDR3 loop spans 16 amino acids. The CDR3 here is CASSGGGRHSYNEQFF. The CDR3 DNA is TGTGCCAGCAGCGGCGGTGGGAGGCACTCCTACAATGAGCAGTTCTTC.

In its sample, this clonotype was seen a few times. The J gene is TRBJ2-7, the V gene TRBV10-3; maybe TRBD2 (6 bases). Trimming pared 8 bases from V and 3 bases from J, leaving 23 bases between. Looked up from germline, CDR1 is ENHRY and CDR2 is SYGVKD. The CDR3 length is 16 residues. CDR3 in DNA: TGTGCCATCCAGGGCCCCCAGGATGGGGGAGGCTACGAGCAGTACTTC. As protein: CAIQGPQDGGGYEQYF.

This chain connects TRBV12-5 to TRBJ2-3, with a possible D match to TRBD2 (5 bases). Trimming pared 6 bases from V and 5 bases from J, leaving 12 bases between. The CDR3 runs to 13 residues. Germline-derived CDR1 and CDR2 are LGHNT and FRNRAP. In nucleotides, the CDR3 is TGTGCTAGTGGGGACGGACTGCTAGATACGCAGTATTTT. It encodes CASGDGLLDTQYF.

This clonotype was counted between two and nine times. The chain has TRBV29-1 and TRBJ2-1; no clear D. The germline V gene encodes CDR1 SQVTM and CDR2 ANQGSEA. Trimming removed 1 base at V and 10 bases at J, with 14 bases between. This CDR3 contains 13 residues. The CDR3 bases are TGCAGCGTTGAAGGGGCGGCCCAATGGGAGCAGTTCTTC. It is translated as CSVEGAAQWEQFF.

The V gene is TRBV12-3 or TRBV12-4, the J gene TRBJ1-2, with TRBD1 as a possible D gene (6 bases). The CDR3 spans 13 residues. V was shortened by 4 bases and J by 7 bases, with 13 bases between the two germline ends. The DNA of the CDR3 is TGTGCCAGCAGTTCGACAGGTATCCTTGGCTACACCTTC. It encodes CASSSTGILGYTF.

The V and J genes are TRBV18 and TRBJ1-1; D gene uncertain. In germline, CDR1 is KGHSH, CDR2 LQKENI. The V and J ends lost 2 bases and 7 bases respectively, with 5 bases between them. The CDR3 extends over 11 amino acids. CDR3 region: CASSPGIEAFF. CDR3 bases: TGTGCCAGCTCACCAGGGATTGAAGCTTTCTTT.